This entry is about one TCR beta chain. Germline CDR1 is MDHEN and CDR2 is SYDVKM. CDR3 length equals 12 residues. V was clipped by 6 bases and J by 3 bases, with 9 bases between them. Via MiXCR, TCRdb re-called the RT-PCR reads, giving one row per CDR3 protein. The data hold fewer than 700,000 distinct CDR3 sequences, with roughly 13% observed a single time. The data belong to a study of response to subunit inactivated influenza vaccine. The source is a man aged 45-60 years who received an inactivated influenza vaccine. The chain uses TRBV28 and TRBJ2-7; either TRBD1 or TRBD2 may supply D (5 bases each). This specimen was PBMCs from blood, taken 45 days after vaccination. CDR3 amino acids: CASRLGDYEQYF. CDR3 nucleotides: TGTGCCAGCAGATTGGGGGACTACGAGCAGTACTTC.